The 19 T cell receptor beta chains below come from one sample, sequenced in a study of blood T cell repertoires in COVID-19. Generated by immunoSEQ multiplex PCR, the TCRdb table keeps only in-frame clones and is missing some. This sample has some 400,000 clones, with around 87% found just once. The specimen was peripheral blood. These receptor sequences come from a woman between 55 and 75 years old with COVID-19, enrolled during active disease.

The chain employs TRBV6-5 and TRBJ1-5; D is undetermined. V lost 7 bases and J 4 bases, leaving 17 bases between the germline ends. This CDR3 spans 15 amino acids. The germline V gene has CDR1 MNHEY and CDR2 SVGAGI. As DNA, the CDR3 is TGTGCCAGCATGCTCGTGTCTCAGGCGAATCAGCCCCAGCATTTT. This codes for CASMLVSQANQPQHF.

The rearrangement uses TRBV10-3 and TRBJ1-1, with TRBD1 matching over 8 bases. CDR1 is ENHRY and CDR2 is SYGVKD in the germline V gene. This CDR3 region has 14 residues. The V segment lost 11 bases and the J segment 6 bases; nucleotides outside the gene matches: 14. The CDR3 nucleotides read TGTGCCCCCGGACAGGGAAAGCTGCTGCCTGAAGCTTTCTTT. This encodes CAPGQGKLLPEAFF.

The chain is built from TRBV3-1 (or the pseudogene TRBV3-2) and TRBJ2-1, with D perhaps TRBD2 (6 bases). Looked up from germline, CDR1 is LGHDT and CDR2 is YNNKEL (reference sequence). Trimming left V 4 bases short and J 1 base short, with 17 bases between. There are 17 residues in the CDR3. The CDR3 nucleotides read TGTGCCAGCAGCCCCCGCCTCCGCGGGGTGTCCTACAATGAGCAGTTCTTC. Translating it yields CASSPRLRGVSYNEQFF.

The DNA of the CDR3 is TGTGCCAGCAGTTCCGGACAGGGGCTGGGTGGGGGCTACACCTTC. It yields the protein CASSSGQGLGGGYTF. The J gene is TRBJ1-2, the V gene TRBV28; 9 positions agree with TRBD1. V was pared by 4 bases and J by 8 bases, with 11 bases of the junction left unmatched. Germline loops: CDR1 MDHEN, CDR2 SYDVKM. The CDR3 spans 15 residues.

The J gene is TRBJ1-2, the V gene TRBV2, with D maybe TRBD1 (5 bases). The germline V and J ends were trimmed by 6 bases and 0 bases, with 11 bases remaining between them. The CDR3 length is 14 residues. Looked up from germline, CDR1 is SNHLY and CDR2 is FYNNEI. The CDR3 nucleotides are TGTGCCAGCAGGTGGGGGGACTCTAACTATGGCTACACCTTC. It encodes CASRWGDSNYGYTF. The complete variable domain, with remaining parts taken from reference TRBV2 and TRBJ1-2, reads EPEVTQTPSHQVTQMGQEVILRCVPISNHLYFYWYRQILGQKVEFLVSFYNNEISEKSEIFDDQFSVERPDGSNFTLKIRSTKLEDSAMYFCASRWGDSNYGYTFGSGTRLTVV.

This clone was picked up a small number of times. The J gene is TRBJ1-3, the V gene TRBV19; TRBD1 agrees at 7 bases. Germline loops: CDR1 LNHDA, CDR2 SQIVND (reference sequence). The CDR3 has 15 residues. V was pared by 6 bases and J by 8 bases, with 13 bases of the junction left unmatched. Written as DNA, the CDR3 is TGTGCCAGTAGCCCAGAGGGGGCATCGCGGGACACCATATATTTT. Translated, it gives CASSPEGASRDTIYF.

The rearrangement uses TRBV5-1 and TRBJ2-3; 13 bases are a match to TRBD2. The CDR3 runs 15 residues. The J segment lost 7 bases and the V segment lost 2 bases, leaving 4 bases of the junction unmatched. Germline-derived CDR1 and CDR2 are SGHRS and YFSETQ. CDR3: CASSLLAGGTYTQYF. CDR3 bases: TGCGCCAGCAGCTTACTAGCGGGGGGGACGTATACGCAGTATTTT.

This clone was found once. The CDR3 region has the DNA TGTGCCAGCAGTTATCGTCCCAGTTCACCCCTCCACTTT. Its protein product is CASSYRPSSPLHF. The rearrangement links TRBV6-5 to TRBJ1-6, with D unresolved. Germline lookup yields CDR1 MNHEY and CDR2 SVGAGI. This CDR3 contains 13 residues. V dropped 3 bases and J dropped 9 bases, with 9 bases sitting between them.

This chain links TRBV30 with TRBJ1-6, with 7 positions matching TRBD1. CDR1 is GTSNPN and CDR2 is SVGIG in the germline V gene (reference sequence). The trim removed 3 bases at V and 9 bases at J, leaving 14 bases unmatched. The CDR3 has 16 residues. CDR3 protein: CAWSLTDRRALSPLHF. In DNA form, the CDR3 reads TGTGCCTGGAGCCTAACGGACAGGCGGGCTCTTTCACCCCTCCACTTT.

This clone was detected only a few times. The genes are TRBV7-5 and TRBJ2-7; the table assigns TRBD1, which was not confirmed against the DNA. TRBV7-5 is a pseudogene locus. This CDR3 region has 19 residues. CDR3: CVRSHGQESPDRRTYEQYF. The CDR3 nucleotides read TGTGTCAGAAGCCACGGACAAGAGAGTCCTGACAGGCGTACCTACGAGCAGTACTTC.

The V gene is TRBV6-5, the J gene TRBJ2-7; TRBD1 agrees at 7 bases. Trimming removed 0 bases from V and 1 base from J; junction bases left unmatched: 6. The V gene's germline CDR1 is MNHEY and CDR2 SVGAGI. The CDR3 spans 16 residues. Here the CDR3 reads CASSYSSGTASYEQYF. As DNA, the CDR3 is TGTGCCAGCAGTTACTCGAGTGGGACAGCTTCCTACGAGCAGTACTTC.

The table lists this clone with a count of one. The CDR3 sequence is CASRSTGKNNEQFF. The DNA of the CDR3 is TGTGCCAGCAGATCTACCGGGAAAAACAATGAGCAGTTCTTC. The chain links TRBV2 to TRBJ2-1; D is possibly TRBD2 (5 bases). V lost 6 bases to trimming and J lost 5 bases, with 14 bases between them. The CDR3 has 14 residues. Germline assignment: CDR1 SNHLY and CDR2 FYNNEI.

CDR3 region: CASSFTSTGELFF. CDR3 nucleotides: TGTGCCAGCAGCTTCACAAGCACCGGGGAGCTGTTTTTT. The chain is built from TRBV7-9 and TRBJ2-2; no clear D gene. Trimming pared 3 bases from V and 4 bases from J, leaving 6 bases between. The germline CDR1 and CDR2 sequences are SEHNR and FQNEAQ (reference sequence). CDR3 length: 13 residues.

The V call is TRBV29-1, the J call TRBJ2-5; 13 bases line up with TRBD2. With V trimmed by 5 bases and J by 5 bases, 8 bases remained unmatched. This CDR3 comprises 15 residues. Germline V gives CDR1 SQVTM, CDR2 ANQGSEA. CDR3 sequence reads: CSVRRTSGGGETQYF. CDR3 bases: TGCAGCGTTCGGCGGACTAGCGGGGGAGGGGAGACCCAGTACTTC.

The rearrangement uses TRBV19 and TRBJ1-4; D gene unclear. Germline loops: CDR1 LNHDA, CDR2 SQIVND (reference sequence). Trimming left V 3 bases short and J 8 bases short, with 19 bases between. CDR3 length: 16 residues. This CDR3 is CASSIRAGAFNEKLFF. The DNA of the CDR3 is TGTGCCAGTAGTATTCGGGCGGGAGCGTTTAACGAAAAACTGTTTTTT.

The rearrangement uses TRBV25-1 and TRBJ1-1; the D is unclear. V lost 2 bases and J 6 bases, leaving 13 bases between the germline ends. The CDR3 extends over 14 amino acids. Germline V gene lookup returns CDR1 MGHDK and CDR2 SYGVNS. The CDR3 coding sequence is TGTGCCAGCAGTGAAACCCTCTGGGGAGCTGAAGCTTTCTTT. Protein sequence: CASSETLWGAEAFF. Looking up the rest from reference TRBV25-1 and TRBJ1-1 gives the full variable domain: EADIYQTPRYLVIGTGKKITLECSQTMGHDKMYWYQQDPGMELHLIHYSYGVNSTEKGDLSSESTVSRIRTEHFPLTLESARPSHTSQYLCASSETLWGAEAFFGQGTRLTVV.

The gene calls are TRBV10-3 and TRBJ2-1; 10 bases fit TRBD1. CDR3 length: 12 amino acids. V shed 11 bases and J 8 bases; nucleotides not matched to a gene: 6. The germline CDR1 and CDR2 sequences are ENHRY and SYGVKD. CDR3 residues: CASGQGEYEQFF. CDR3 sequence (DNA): TGTGCCTCCGGACAGGGGGAATATGAGCAGTTCTTC.

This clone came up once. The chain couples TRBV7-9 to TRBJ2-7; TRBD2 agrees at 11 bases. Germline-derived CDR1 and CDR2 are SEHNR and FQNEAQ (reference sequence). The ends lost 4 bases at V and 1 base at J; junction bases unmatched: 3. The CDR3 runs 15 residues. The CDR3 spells CASSSTSGASYEQYF. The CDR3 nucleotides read TGTGCCAGCAGCTCGACTAGCGGGGCGTCCTACGAGCAGTACTTC.

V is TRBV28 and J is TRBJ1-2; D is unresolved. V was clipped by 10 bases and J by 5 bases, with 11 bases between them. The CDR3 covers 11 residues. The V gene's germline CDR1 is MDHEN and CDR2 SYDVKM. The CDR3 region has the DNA TGTGCCACCGGGTCGGGATATGGCTACACCTTC. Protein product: CATGSGYGYTF.